Detailed here is one T cell receptor beta chain. The record originates from a study of blood T cell repertoires in COVID-19. Study summary: Acute-phase and convalescent COVID-19 samples originated in the United States, Italy and Spain.

Germline CDR1 MNHEY, CDR2 SMNVEV (reference sequence). The length of the CDR3 is 20 residues. V lost 6 bases, J lost 10 bases, and 26 bases stayed unmatched. Authors' analysis steps: Researchers report that nucleated cell counts were estimated from reference gene primer amplification. TCRdb's copy holds only in-frame clones and misses some; the assay was immunoSEQ multiplex PCR. That table furnishes V, J and clone size, whereas the DNA furnished D and trimming. The table has around 170,000 clones, over 75% seen once. The receptor was derived from a man in his sixties or seventies with active or convalescent COVID-19. The chain uses TRBV27 and TRBJ1-6; 8 nucleotides agree with TRBD1. The sequenced sample consisted of peripheral blood. CDR3 sequence (DNA): TGTGCCAGCAGCCCTTTAAACCCGGGACAGGTAGGAGCAGAAGCGTCACCCCTCCACTTT. Amino acid sequence: CASSPLNPGQVGAEASPLHF.